The rows below give T cell receptor beta chains drawn from one sample of a study of blood T cell repertoires in COVID-19. Profiled with immunoSEQ multiplex PCR; TCRdb holds only in-frame clones, not every one. The sample lists around 160,000 clones; roughly 86% were seen once. Sequenced: peripheral blood. The origin of the receptors is a human donor in a cohort sampled during active COVID-19. CDR3s include the opening cysteine and the closing phenylalanine or tryptophan. The order of the fields is J gene, V gene, CDR3 protein.

TRBJ2-5	TRBV19	CASSIERGETQYF
TRBJ2-2	TRBV7-3	CASSFTVPTGELFF
TRBJ2-2	TRBV12-3/TRBV12-4	CASSPRSTGELFF
TRBJ1-2	TRBV30	CAWSVQGFGYTF
TRBJ2-1	TRBV27	CASSPLPGGWNEQFF
TRBJ1-4	TRBV30	CAWSQNEKLFF
TRBJ2-1	TRBV3-1/TRBV3-2	CASSQVRGWPNEQFF
TRBJ2-1	TRBV6-4	CASSDGQGAYNEQFF
TRBJ2-1	TRBV7-9	CASSLGLEGGSHNEQFF
TRBJ1-6	TRBV5-1	CASSLALTEYNSPLHF
TRBJ2-1	TRBV7-8	CASSSKTSGGNNEQFF
TRBJ1-6	TRBV5-4	CASSRQGEVYNSPLHF
TRBJ1-3	TRBV18	CASSPGETGAGNTIYF
TRBJ1-1	TRBV10-3	CAISESPGTGTEAFF
TRBJ1-1	TRBV24-1	CATSEGAGAEAFF
TRBJ1-6	TRBV7-9	CASSLGLSPLHF
TRBJ2-3	TRBV7-8	CASSLVAGPITDTQYF
TRBJ2-7	TRBV18	CASSPGTGAYEQYF
TRBJ2-1	TRBV5-6	CASSLGLAGASNEQFF
TRBJ2-2	TRBV24-1	CATSEGRGTGELFF
TRBJ2-1	TRBV7-2	CASSPNLGLARRVPFF
TRBJ1-1	TRBV5-4	CASSLAGQGIVNTEAFF
TRBJ2-1	TRBV18	CASSPDRVRNNEQFF
TRBJ2-7	TRBV6-5	CASTRDSSYEQYF
TRBJ1-5	TRBV5-1	CASSLDPGANQPQHF
TRBJ1-2	TRBV7-9	CASNKQGAGGYTF
TRBJ1-6	TRBV7-2	CASSSRRTGVGYNSPLHF
TRBJ2-1	TRBV7-9	CASSSRYNEQFF
TRBJ2-2	TRBV4-2	CASSQMTGGGTGELFF
TRBJ2-5	TRBV28	CASSLVRVGETQYF
TRBJ2-5	TRBV3-1/TRBV3-2	CASTQRLANQETQYF
TRBJ2-4	TRBV19	CASSMSQGARWNIQYF
TRBJ2-7	TRBV29-1	CSVKLTGGLLSYEQYF
TRBJ1-6	TRBV7-8	CASSPGQDNSPLHF
TRBJ2-7	TRBV10-2	CASTTYDSYEQYF
TRBJ2-7	TRBV28	CASSRSGTGGREQYF
TRBJ2-5	TRBV5-6	CASSFTGRGGQETQYF
TRBJ2-3	TRBV19	CASSNPAGGGTDTQYF
TRBJ2-6	TRBV18	CASSPSSEYLPGANVLTF
TRBJ1-1	TRBV18	CASSPGARQTNTEAFF
TRBJ1-1	TRBV7-3	CASSLTAGEAFF
TRBJ2-1	TRBV30	CAWEPRGSGFYNEQFF
TRBJ1-6	TRBV6-6	CASSYSGTGGSPLHF
TRBJ2-3	TRBV19	CASSIAGGTATDTQYF
TRBJ2-1	TRBV5-4	CASSLGQANEQFF
TRBJ2-5	TRBV18	CASSQPNGAQYF
TRBJ1-2	TRBV7-2	CASSLDRDVGYTF
TRBJ2-3	TRBV6-2/TRBV6-3	CASSSPGAGETDTQYF
TRBJ2-7	TRBV10-1	CASSEGGTGGYEQYF
TRBJ2-2	TRBV5-8	CASSADGAGELFF